Presented here are 22 T cell receptor beta chains from one specimen sequenced in a study of T cells in Graves' hyperthyroidism and ophthalmopathy. TCR beta CDR3 sequences were amplified from RNA transcripts. First-round RT-PCR of the TCR CDR3 relied on the HTBI primer set. MiXCR, run by TCRdb on the multiplex PCR reads, gives a single entry per CDR3 protein. The sample records nearly 750,000 distinct CDR3 sequences, over 35% being singletons. The sequencing sample was made of blood. The receptor source for this set is a woman aged 40 to 49 with Graves' hyperthyroidism.

Remarks on this clonotype: Since no conserved phenylalanine or tryptophan closes the CDR3, a read error is the likely cause. Because the CDR3's place on the DNA is in doubt, the DNA is left out and the CDR3 is given as listed by TCRdb. The rearrangement uses TRBV2 and TRBJ1-4. From germline, CDR1 is SNHLY and CDR2 FYNNEI. The CDR3 numbers 8 amino acids, ends counted. The CDR3 here is CASSEGER.

A few counts support this clonotype. Here the CDR3 reads CSASWSEYEQYF. The CDR3 DNA is TGCAGTGCTAGTTGGTCGGAGTACGAGCAGTACTTC. V gene TRBV20-1 combines with J gene TRBJ2-7, with no clear D. There are 12 residues in the CDR3. The V and J ends lost 3 bases and 4 bases respectively, with 10 bases between them. Germline V gives CDR1 DFQATT, CDR2 SNEGSKA (reference sequence).

V is TRBV20-1 and J is TRBJ2-2, with D hard to call. This CDR3 has 13 residues. From germline, CDR1 is DFQATT and CDR2 SNEGSKA (reference sequence). V was cut by 6 bases and J by 0 bases, with 8 bases left in between. The CDR3 DNA follows: TGCAGTGCCCCGACACCGAACACCGGGGAGCTGTTTTTT. Translation: CSAPTPNTGELFF.

This clonotype has only a few counts. This rearrangement joins TRBV7-9 to TRBJ1-5; D uncertain. The V and J ends lost 6 bases and 7 bases respectively, with 16 bases between them. The germline gives CDR1 SEHNR, CDR2 FQNEAQ (reference sequence). The CDR3 is made up of 14 amino acids. CDR3 nucleotide sequence: TGTGCCAGCAGAGGGCCAGAAGGCCTCCAGCCCCAGCATTTT. Its translation: CASRGPEGLQPQHF.

Of note for this clonotype: A much larger clonotype is one base distant, so this may be a read error. V and J are TRBV10-1 and TRBJ1-2, with a tentative D call TRBD1 (6 bases). Germline lookup yields CDR1 WNHNN and CDR2 SYGVQD (reference sequence). The germline V and J ends were trimmed by 11 bases and 6 bases, with 13 bases remaining between them. The CDR3 totals 11 residues. CDR3 region: CARTTGNGYTF. The CDR3 bases are TGCGCCCGGACCACAGGGAATGGCTACACCTTC.

The CDR3 region is CASRHRVSYEQYF. The DNA of the CDR3 is TGTGCCAGCAGACACAGGGTATCCTACGAGCAGTACTTC. The chain is built from TRBV6-5 and TRBJ2-7; D may be TRBD1 (6 bases). V lost 6 bases and J 1 base, leaving 10 bases between the germline ends. CDR1 MNHEY and CDR2 SVGAGI come from the germline V gene. The CDR3 has 13 residues.

This clonotype was observed a handful of times. The chain is built from TRBV19 and TRBJ1-1, with TRBD1 as a possible D gene (5 bases). Germline values: CDR1 LNHDA, CDR2 SQIVND (reference sequence). There are 14 residues in the CDR3. The V end was cut by 0 bases, the J end by 7 bases, with 12 bases between. CDR3 amino acids: CASSIDLSGNEAFF. The CDR3 DNA reads TGTGCCAGTAGTATAGATCTATCAGGGAATGAAGCTTTCTTT.

The genes are TRBV16 and TRBJ1-5; D not certain. The CDR3 extends over 17 amino acids. Trimming took off 3 bases at V and 3 bases at J, with 18 bases between the two ends. Germline CDR1 KGHSY, CDR2 FQNENV. The CDR3 loop reads CASSHSLALTNNQPQHF. The CDR3 DNA reads as TGTGCCAGCAGCCATTCCCTTGCACTAACGAACAATCAGCCCCAGCATTTT.

V and J are TRBV12-3 or TRBV12-4 and TRBJ2-5; 9 positions agree with TRBD1. Germline trimming cut 3 bases from V and 5 bases from J; bases unmatched to any gene: 7. The CDR3 totals 15 residues. This CDR3 is CASSFRDRVVETQYF. The CDR3 DNA sequence: TGTGCCAGCAGTTTTCGGGACAGGGTGGTGGAGACCCAGTACTTC.

This clonotype was counted many times. The CDR3 nucleotides read TGTGCCAGCGCCGCGGGGGGCGGTCAAAGGGAGACCCAGTACTTC. Its translation: CASAAGGGQRETQYF. The chain recombines TRBV7-8 with TRBJ2-5, with 8 bases fitting TRBD2. CDR1 SGHVS and CDR2 FQNEAQ come from the germline V gene. This CDR3 region has 15 residues. The J segment lost 5 bases and the V segment lost 8 bases, leaving 13 bases of the junction unmatched.

This chain joins TRBV5-1 and TRBJ2-7; no definite D call. Germline CDR1 is SGHRS and CDR2 is YFSETQ. This CDR3 spans 16 amino acids. Trimming removed 0 bases at V and 0 bases at J, with 13 bases between. The CDR3 here is CASSLALSSYSYEQYF. CDR3 in DNA: TGCGCCAGCAGCTTGGCCCTATCCTCCTACTCCTACGAGCAGTACTTC.

The chain employs TRBV5-4 and TRBJ1-5, with D possibly TRBD1 on 5 matching bases. The germline CDR1 and CDR2 sequences are SGHNT and YYREEE (reference sequence). Trimming removed 0 bases at V and 5 bases at J, with 12 bases between. The CDR3 loop spans 15 amino acids. CDR3 amino acids: CASSLGQWGDQPQHF. Here the CDR3 DNA reads TGTGCCAGCAGCTTGGGACAATGGGGGGATCAGCCCCAGCATTTT.

This chain uses TRBV20-1 with TRBJ1-5, with D unresolved. The length of the CDR3 is 15 residues. Trimming pared 6 bases from V and 6 bases from J, leaving 21 bases between. Germline CDR1 reads DFQATT; CDR2 reads SNEGSKA (reference sequence). CDR3 sequence reads: CSANYHTEETQPQHF. The CDR3 DNA reads as TGCAGTGCGAATTACCACACCGAGGAGACTCAGCCCCAGCATTTT.

Only one count was recorded for this clonotype. The chain couples TRBV6-1 to TRBJ1-1; possible D gene TRBD1, 5 bases. Germline values: CDR1 MNHNS, CDR2 SASEGT. V was trimmed by 6 bases and J by 9 bases, leaving 14 bases between them. This CDR3 comprises 12 residues. CDR3 region: CASRDDSRKAFF. CDR3 nucleotide sequence: TGTGCCAGCAGAGACGACAGTAGAAAAGCTTTCTTT.

The chain joins TRBV5-5 to TRBJ1-2; D not resolved. With 1 base removed from V and 8 bases from J, the gap between germline ends came to 9 bases. Germline V gives CDR1 SGHKS, CDR2 YYEKEE (reference sequence). The CDR3 runs 12 residues. In DNA form, the CDR3 reads TGTGCCAGCAGCTTGCTGGGTGACGGCTACACCTTC. This translates into CASSLLGDGYTF.

The V and J genes are TRBV9 and TRBJ2-3, with 8 nucleotides matching TRBD1. Germline V gives CDR1 SGDLS, CDR2 YYNGEE. The CDR3 extends over 15 amino acids. Trimming at V came to 5 bases and at J to 2 bases, leaving 7 bases not matched to a gene. The CDR3 loop is CASRRQGTVTDTQYF. CDR3 DNA sequence: TGTGCCAGCAGAAGACAGGGGACTGTCACAGATACGCAGTATTTT.

In its sample, this clonotype was seen a few times. The rearrangement uses TRBV6-5 and TRBJ1-1; D gene unclear. This CDR3 spans 15 amino acids. The germline V and J ends were trimmed by 0 bases and 0 bases, with 8 bases remaining between them. Germline lookup yields CDR1 MNHEY and CDR2 SVGAGI. The CDR3 bases are TGTGCCAGCAGTTACTCCGGCACCTTGAACACTGAAGCTTTCTTT. Protein sequence: CASSYSGTLNTEAFF.

This clonotype was counted at least ten times. The rearrangement links TRBV9 to TRBJ2-7; 9 bases line up with TRBD1. Per germline, CDR1 SGDLS and CDR2 YYNGEE. The CDR3 contains 15 residues. Losses at the gene ends were 4 bases for V and 7 bases for J; bases not matched to a gene: 12. The DNA of the CDR3 is TGTGCCAGCAGCCCCGGGACAGGGACAGGAGAGGAGCAGTACTTC. Translated: CASSPGTGTGEEQYF. The full variable domain, in which reference TRBV9 and TRBJ2-7 provide the parts outside the CDR3, is DSGVTQTPKHLITATGQRVTLRCSPRSGDLSVYWYQQSLDQGLQFLIQYYNGEERAKGNILERFSAQQFPDLHSELNLSSLELGDSALYFCASSPGTGTGEEQYFGPGTRLTVT.

Worth noting for this clonotype: It may be a read error: a sequence one base away is much more abundant. The chain uses TRBV2 and TRBJ1-3; possible D gene TRBD1, 6 bases. Germline V gene sequence: CDR1 SNHLY, CDR2 FYNNEI. CDR3 size: 14 residues. CDR3 loop: CASSAGAYGNTVYF. The CDR3 DNA reads TGTGCCAGCAGTGCAGGGGCGTACGGAAACACCGTATATTTT.

As for this clonotype: This is likely a read error, given that the CDR3 carries no conserved phenylalanine or tryptophan at its end. The chain uses TRBV5-1 and TRBJ1-5, with a weak D call TRBD1 (5 bases). The V gene lost 2 bases and the J gene lost 4 bases, with 13 bases spanning the gap. From germline, CDR1 is SGHRS and CDR2 YFSETQ. The CDR3 extends over 15 amino acids. CDR3 sequence (DNA): TGCGCCAGCAGCTTTACCCTACAGGTTAATCAGCCCCAGCATCTT. Its translation is CASSFTLQVNQPQHL.

At least ten counts were recorded for this clonotype. The chain has TRBV7-2 and TRBJ1-4, with a tentative D call TRBD1 (5 bases). Trimming removed 5 bases from V and 8 bases from J, with 15 bases in between. CDR3 length: 14 amino acids. Germline V gene sequence: CDR1 SGHTA, CDR2 FQGNSA. CDR3 residues: CASSARGSEEKLFF. In DNA form, the CDR3 reads TGTGCCAGCAGCGCTAGGGGAAGTGAGGAAAAACTGTTTTTT.

This clonotype was observed many times. The chain carries TRBV10-3 and TRBJ1-4; weak D call: TRBD1 (6 bases). This CDR3 is built from 16 residues. Germline CDR1 ENHRY, CDR2 SYGVKD. V shed 0 bases and J shed 6 bases, with 14 bases lying between them. CDR3 amino acids: CAISESSGGADEKLFF. The CDR3 coding sequence is TGTGCCATCAGTGAGTCTTCGGGGGGCGCTGATGAAAAACTGTTTTTT.